A selection of T cell receptor beta chains follows, all from one sample in a study of PD-1 blockade in classical Hodgkin lymphoma. Assay used: immunoSEQ multiplex PCR; TCRdb lists only in-frame clones, some missing. The sample comprises about 21,000 clones, around 82% of which are singletons, and approximately 20% rests with the top ten. The specimen comprised peripheral blood mononuclear cells (PBMCs), sampled before the fourth cycle of nivolumab. These receptors all come from a human donor with classical Hodgkin lymphoma. The CDR3 runs from the conserved cysteine through the conserved F or W. A D gene is named only where the DNA matches it firmly. The listing skips clone size in some rows; elsewhere it reads once, few, many or a size class.

j_call | clone_size | d_call | v_call | cdr3_aa | cdr3_nt
TRBJ2-7 | - | TRBD2 | TRBV7-9 | CASSPLAGGPNEQYF | TGTGCCAGCAGCCCACTAGCGGGAGGGCCCAACGAGCAGTACTTC
TRBJ1-2 | - | - | TRBV19 | CASSPSGGNYGYTF | TGTGCCAGTAGTCCGTCCGGGGGTAACTATGGCTACACCTTC
TRBJ2-1 | - | TRBD1 | TRBV10-2 | CASSEDRDNEQFF | TGCGCCAGCAGTGAGGACAGGGACAATGAGCAGTTCTTC
TRBJ1-1 | - | TRBD1 | TRBV7-9 | CASSLEGQGATEAFF | TGTGCCAGCAGCTTAGAAGGGCAGGGGGCAACTGAAGCTTTCTTT
TRBJ2-3 | - | - | TRBV5-1 | CASSFDPLGTDTQYF | TGCGCCAGCAGCTTTGACCCCCTCGGCACAGATACGCAGTATTTT
TRBJ2-5 | - | - | TRBV30 | CAWRGGGRKTQYF | TGTGCCTGGAGGGGAGGGGGGCGGAAGACCCAGTACTTC
TRBJ2-5 | few | - | TRBV5-6 | CASSLDRWPPGTQYF | TGTGCCAGCAGCTTGGACAGGTGGCCCCCAGGGACCCAGTACTTC
TRBJ1-2 | - | TRBD1 | TRBV14 | CASSQERQGGHYGYTF | TGTGCCAGCAGCCAAGAGAGACAGGGAGGACACTATGGCTACACCTTC
TRBJ2-1 | - | TRBD2 | TRBV4-3 | CASSQGVAGIYNEQFF | TGCGCCAGCAGCCAAGGTGTAGCGGGCATATACAATGAGCAGTTCTTC
TRBJ2-5 | - | - | TRBV15 | CATSRDFGVGETQYF | TGTGCCACCAGCAGAGATTTTGGGGTAGGGGAGACCCAGTACTTC
TRBJ2-3 | - | TRBD2 | TRBV4-1 | CASSQVSGGPISTDTQYF | TGCGCCAGCAGCCAAGTCAGCGGGGGGCCTATCAGCACAGATACGCAGTATTTT
TRBJ2-1 | - | - | TRBV7-2 | CASSLIADNEQFF | TGTGCCAGCAGCTTAATCGCGGACAATGAGCAGTTCTTC
TRBJ2-5 | - | - | TRBV13 | CASSHPELLNASQETQYF | TGTGCCAGCAGCCATCCCGAACTATTGAACGCATCCCAAGAGACCCAGTACTTC
TRBJ1-6 | - | - | TRBV11-2 | CASSFGWARYNSPLHF | TGTGCCAGCAGCTTTGGGTGGGCCCGTTATAATTCACCCCTCCACTTT
TRBJ2-1 | - | - | TRBV19 | CASTLSGEQFF | TGTGCCAGTACTCTTAGCGGTGAGCAGTTCTTC
TRBJ2-2 | - | - | TRBV7-9 | CASSLSEFATGELFF | TGTGCCAGCAGCCTAAGTGAATTTGCCACCGGGGAGCTGTTTTTT
TRBJ1-4 | - | - | TRBV27 | CASSAWGGVVEKLFF | TGTGCCAGCAGTGCCTGGGGGGGGGTAGTTGAAAAACTGTTTTTT
TRBJ1-2 | few | TRBD1 | TRBV6-6 | CASSSPDRGRFGYTF | TGTGCCAGCAGTTCCCCGGACAGGGGGCGTTTTGGCTACACCTTC
TRBJ1-6 | large | - | TRBV10-3 | CAIKPGANNSPLHF | TGTGCCATCAAGCCTGGGGCCAATAATTCACCCCTCCACTTT
TRBJ2-2 | - | - | TRBV19 | CASSSVNTGELFF | TGTGCCAGTAGCTCGGTTAACACCGGGGAGCTGTTTTTT
TRBJ1-5 | - | TRBD1 | TRBV7-2 | CASSLLTGGKYQPQHF | TGTGCCAGCAGCTTACTCACAGGGGGCAAATATCAGCCCCAGCATTTT
TRBJ1-3 | - | TRBD1 | TRBV7-2 | CASSRNPRTGSGNTIYF | TGTGCCAGCAGCCGAAATCCGCGGACAGGCTCTGGAAACACCATATATTTT
TRBJ1-1 | few | - | TRBV27 | CASSPPWAFEAFF | TGTGCCAGCAGTCCCCCATGGGCCTTTGAAGCTTTCTTT
TRBJ1-2 | - | TRBD1 | TRBV4-3 | CASSQGDRVFHGYTF | TGCGCCAGCAGCCAAGGGGACAGGGTATTCCATGGCTACACCTTC
TRBJ2-5 | - | TRBD2 | TRBV11-2 | CASSFTSGGAQETQYF | TGTGCCAGCAGCTTTACTAGCGGGGGGGCCCAAGAGACCCAGTACTTC
TRBJ2-7 | - | - | TRBV11-3 | CASSLSGKGSYEQYF | TGTGCCAGCAGCTTATCGGGGAAGGGATCCTACGAGCAGTACTTC
TRBJ2-6 | - | - | TRBV11-2 | CASSLGQAPGANVLTF | TGTGCCAGCAGCTTAGGACAGGCACCTGGGGCCAACGTCCTGACTTTC
TRBJ1-4 | - | - | TRBV9 | CASSPSGTNEKLFF | TGTGCCAGCAGCCCTTCGGGGACTAATGAAAAACTGTTTTTT
TRBJ1-5 | - | TRBD1 | TRBV28 | CASSLPGGATSNQPQHF | TGTGCCAGCAGTCTCCCAGGGGGCGCAACTAGCAATCAGCCCCAGCATTTT
TRBJ1-1 | - | - | TRBV4-1 | CASSQEGRVAFF | TGCGCCAGCAGCCAAGAGGGCAGGGTAGCTTTCTTT